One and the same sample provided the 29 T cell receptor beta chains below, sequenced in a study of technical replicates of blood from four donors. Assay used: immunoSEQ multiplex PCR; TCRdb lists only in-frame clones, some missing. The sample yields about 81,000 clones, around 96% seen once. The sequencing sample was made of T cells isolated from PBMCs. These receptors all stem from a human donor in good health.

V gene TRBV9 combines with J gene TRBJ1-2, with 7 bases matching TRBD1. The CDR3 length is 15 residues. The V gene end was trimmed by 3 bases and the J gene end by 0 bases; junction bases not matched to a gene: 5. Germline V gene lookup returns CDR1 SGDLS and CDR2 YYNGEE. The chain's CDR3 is CASSGLGQTNYGYTF. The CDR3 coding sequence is TGTGCCAGCAGCGGCCTGGGACAGACTAACTATGGCTACACCTTC.

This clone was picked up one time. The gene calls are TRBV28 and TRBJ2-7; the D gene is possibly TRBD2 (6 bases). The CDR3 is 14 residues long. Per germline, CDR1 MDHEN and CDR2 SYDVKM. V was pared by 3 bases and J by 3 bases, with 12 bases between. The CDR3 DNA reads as TGTGCCAGCAGTTTTTCCGGGGAGGACTACGAGCAGTACTTC. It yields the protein CASSFSGEDYEQYF. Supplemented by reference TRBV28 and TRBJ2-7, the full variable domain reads DVKVTQSSRYLVKRTGEKVFLECVQDMDHENMFWYRQDPGLGLRLIYFSYDVKMKEKGDIPEGYSVSREKKERFSLILESASTNQTSMYLCASSFSGEDYEQYFGPGTRLTVT.

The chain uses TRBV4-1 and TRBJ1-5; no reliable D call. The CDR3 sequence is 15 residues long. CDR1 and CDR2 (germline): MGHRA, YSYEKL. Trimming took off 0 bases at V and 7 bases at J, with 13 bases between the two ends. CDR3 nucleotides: TGCGCCAGCAGCCAAGATCGGGCGACGGGGCAGCCCCAGCATTTT. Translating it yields CASSQDRATGQPQHF.

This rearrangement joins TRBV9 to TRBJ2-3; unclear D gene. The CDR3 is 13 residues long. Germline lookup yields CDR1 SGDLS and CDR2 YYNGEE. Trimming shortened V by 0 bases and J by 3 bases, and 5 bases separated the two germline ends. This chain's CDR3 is CASSVEATDTQYF. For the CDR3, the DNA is TGTGCCAGCAGCGTAGAAGCTACAGATACGCAGTATTTT.

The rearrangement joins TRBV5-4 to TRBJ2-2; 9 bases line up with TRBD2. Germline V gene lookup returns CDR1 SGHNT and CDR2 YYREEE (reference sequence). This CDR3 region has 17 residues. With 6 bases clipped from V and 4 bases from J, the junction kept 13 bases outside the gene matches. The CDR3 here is CASTKGASGNPTGELFF. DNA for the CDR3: TGTGCCAGCACCAAAGGAGCTAGCGGGAACCCCACCGGGGAGCTGTTTTTT.

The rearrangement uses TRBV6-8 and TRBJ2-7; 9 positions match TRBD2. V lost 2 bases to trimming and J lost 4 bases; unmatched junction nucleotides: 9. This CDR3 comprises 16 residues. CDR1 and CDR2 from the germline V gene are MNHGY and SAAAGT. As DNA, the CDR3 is TGTGCCAGCAGTTACCCACTACCTAGCGGGATTTACGAGCAGTACTTC. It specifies CASSYPLPSGIYEQYF.

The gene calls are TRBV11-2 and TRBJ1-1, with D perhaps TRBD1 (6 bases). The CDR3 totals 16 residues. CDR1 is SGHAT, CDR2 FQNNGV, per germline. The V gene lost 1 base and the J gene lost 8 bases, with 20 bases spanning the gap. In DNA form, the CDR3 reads TGTGCCAGCAGCTTAGCGCCCGGGGGGCGGTTCGCGGAAGCTTTCTTT. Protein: CASSLAPGGRFAEAFF. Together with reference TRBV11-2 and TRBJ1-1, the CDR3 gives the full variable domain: EAGVAQSPRYKIIEKRQSVAFWCNPISGHATLYWYQQILGQGPKLLIQFQNNGVVDDSQLPKDRFSAERLKGVDSTLKIQPAKLEDSAVYLCASSLAPGGRFAEAFFGQGTRLTVV.

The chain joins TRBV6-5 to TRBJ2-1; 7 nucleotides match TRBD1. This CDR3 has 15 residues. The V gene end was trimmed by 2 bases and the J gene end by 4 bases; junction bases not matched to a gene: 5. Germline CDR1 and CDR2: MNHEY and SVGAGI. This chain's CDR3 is CASSYGDSFYNEQFF. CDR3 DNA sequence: TGTGCCAGCAGTTACGGGGACAGTTTTTACAATGAGCAGTTCTTC.

In nucleotides, the CDR3 is TGTGCCAGCAGTAATGGCGGGAGTGGTTACGAGCAGTACTTC. Translating it yields CASSNGGSGYEQYF. The chain couples TRBV2 to TRBJ2-7, with TRBD2 matching 7 bases. The CDR3 length is 14 residues. V lost 5 bases, J lost 4 bases, and 8 bases stayed unmatched. In germline, CDR1 is SNHLY, CDR2 FYNNEI.

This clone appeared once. The DNA of the CDR3 is TGTGCCAGAAGCCGCCGGGAGCAAAGGACAGGGGGCTCTGGGGCCAACGTCCTGACTTTC. Amino acids: CARSRREQRTGGSGANVLTF. This chain uses TRBV5-3 with TRBJ2-6; TRBD1 agrees at 10 bases. TRBV5-3 falls under the ORF class, with uncertain function. The trim removed 4 bases at V and 0 bases at J, leaving 13 bases unmatched. The CDR3 loop spans 20 amino acids.

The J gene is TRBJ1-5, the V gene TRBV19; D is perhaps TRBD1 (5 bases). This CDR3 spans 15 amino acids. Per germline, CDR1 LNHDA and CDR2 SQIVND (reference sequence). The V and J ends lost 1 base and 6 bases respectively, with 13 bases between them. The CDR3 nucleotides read TGTGCCAGTAGTATAGGGGGGACTGGTAGTCAGCCCCAGCATTTT. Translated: CASSIGGTGSQPQHF. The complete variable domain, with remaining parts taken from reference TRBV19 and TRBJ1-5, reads DGGITQSPKYLFRKEGQNVTLSCEQNLNHDAMYWYRQDPGQGLRLIYYSQIVNDFQKGDIAEGYSVSREKKESFPLTVTSAQKNPTAFYLCASSIGGTGSQPQHFGDGTRLSIL.

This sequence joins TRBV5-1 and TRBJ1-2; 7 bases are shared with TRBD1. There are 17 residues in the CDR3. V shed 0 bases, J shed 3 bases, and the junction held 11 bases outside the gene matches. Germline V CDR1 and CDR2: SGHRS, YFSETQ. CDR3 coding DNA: TGCGCCAGCAGCTTGGTAGGAGGGGGCCAGGGGGACTATGGCTACACCTTC. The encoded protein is CASSLVGGGQGDYGYTF.

CDR3 sequence: CASSAGQNNEQFF. CDR3 nucleotide sequence: TGCGCCAGCAGCGCGGGACAGAACAATGAGCAGTTCTTC. The V gene is TRBV5-1, the J gene TRBJ2-1, with a tentative D call TRBD1 (7 bases). Germline values: CDR1 SGHRS, CDR2 YFSETQ. V shed 4 bases and J shed 5 bases, with 10 bases lying between them. This CDR3 region has 13 residues.

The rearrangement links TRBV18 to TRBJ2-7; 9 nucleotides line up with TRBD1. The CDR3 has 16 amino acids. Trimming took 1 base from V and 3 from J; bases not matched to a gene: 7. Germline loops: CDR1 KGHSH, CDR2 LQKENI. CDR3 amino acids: CASSPLMGQGIYEQYF. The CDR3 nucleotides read TGTGCCAGCTCACCACTTATGGGACAGGGTATCTACGAGCAGTACTTC.

This CDR3 reads CASSLGSMNTEAFF. For the CDR3, the DNA is TGCGCCAGCAGCTTGGGGTCTATGAACACTGAAGCTTTCTTT. The chain has TRBV5-1 and TRBJ1-1; D gene unclear. Trimming shortened V by 0 bases and J by 0 bases, and 6 bases separated the two germline ends. Germline V gives CDR1 SGHRS, CDR2 YFSETQ. This CDR3 has 14 amino acids.

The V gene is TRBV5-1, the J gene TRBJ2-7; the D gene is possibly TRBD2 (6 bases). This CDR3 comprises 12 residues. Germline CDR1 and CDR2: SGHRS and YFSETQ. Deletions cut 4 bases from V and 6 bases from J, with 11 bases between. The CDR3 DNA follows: TGCGCCAGCAGCCTTGTGGGGGGCGAGCAGTACTTC. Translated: CASSLVGGEQYF.

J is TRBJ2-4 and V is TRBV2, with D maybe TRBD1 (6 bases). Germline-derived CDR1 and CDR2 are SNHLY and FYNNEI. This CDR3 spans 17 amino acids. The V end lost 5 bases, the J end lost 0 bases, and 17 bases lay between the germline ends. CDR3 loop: CASSSWGQGLAKNIQYF. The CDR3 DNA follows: TGTGCCAGCAGTTCCTGGGGGCAGGGCTTAGCCAAAAACATTCAGTACTTC.

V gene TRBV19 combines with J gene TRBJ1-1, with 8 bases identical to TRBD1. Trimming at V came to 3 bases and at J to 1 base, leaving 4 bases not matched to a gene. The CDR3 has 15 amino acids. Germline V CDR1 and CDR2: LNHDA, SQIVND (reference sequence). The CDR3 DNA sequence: TGTGCCAGTAGTATCTGGGACAGGTCGAACACTGAAGCTTTCTTT. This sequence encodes CASSIWDRSNTEAFF.

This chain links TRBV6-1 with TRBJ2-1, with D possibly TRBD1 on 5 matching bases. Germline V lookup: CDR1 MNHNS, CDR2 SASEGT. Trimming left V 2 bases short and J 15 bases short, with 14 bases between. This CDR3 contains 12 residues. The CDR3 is CASSELPQGSFF. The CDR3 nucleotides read TGTGCCAGCAGTGAACTTCCCCAGGGTTCGTTCTTC.

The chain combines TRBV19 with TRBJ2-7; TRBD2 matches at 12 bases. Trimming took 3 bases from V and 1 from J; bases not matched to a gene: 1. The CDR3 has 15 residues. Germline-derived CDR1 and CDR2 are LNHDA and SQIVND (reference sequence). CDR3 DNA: TGTGCCAGTAGTATTCTAGCGGGAGGGTCCTACGAGCAGTACTTC. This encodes CASSILAGGSYEQYF.

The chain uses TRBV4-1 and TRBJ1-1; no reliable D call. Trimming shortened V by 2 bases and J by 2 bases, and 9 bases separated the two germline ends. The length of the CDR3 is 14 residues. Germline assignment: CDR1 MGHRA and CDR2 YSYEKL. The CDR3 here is CASSQKEGNTEAFF. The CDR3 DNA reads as TGCGCCAGCAGCCAAAAGGAGGGCAACACTGAAGCTTTCTTT.

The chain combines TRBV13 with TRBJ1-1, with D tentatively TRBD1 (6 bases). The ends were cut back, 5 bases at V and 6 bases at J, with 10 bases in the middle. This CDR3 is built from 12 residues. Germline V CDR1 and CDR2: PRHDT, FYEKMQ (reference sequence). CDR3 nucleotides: TGTGCCAGCAGCGGGGGGGGGCCTGAAGCTTTCTTT. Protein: CASSGGGPEAFF.

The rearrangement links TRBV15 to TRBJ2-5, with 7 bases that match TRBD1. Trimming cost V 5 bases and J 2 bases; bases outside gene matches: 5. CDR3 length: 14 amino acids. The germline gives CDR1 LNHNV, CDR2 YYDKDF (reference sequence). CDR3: CATSGRGWQETQYF. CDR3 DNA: TGTGCCACCAGCGGCAGGGGGTGGCAAGAGACCCAGTACTTC.

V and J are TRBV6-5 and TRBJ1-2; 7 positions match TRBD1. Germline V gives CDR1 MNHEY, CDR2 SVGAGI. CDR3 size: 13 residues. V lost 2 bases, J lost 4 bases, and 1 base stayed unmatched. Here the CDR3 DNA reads TGTGCCAGCAGTTACCGGGACAGCTATGGCTACACCTTC. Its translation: CASSYRDSYGYTF.

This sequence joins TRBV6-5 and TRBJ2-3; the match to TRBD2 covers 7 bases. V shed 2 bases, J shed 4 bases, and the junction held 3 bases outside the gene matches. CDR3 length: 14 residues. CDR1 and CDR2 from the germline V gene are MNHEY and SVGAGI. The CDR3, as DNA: TGTGCCAGCAGTTACGGACTAGGGGCAGATACGCAGTATTTT. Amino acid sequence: CASSYGLGADTQYF.

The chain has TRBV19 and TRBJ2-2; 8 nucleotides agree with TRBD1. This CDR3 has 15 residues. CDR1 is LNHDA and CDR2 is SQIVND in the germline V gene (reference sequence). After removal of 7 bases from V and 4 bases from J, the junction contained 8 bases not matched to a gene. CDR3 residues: CASINGQGFTGELFF. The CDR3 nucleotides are TGTGCCAGTATTAATGGACAGGGTTTCACCGGGGAGCTGTTTTTT.

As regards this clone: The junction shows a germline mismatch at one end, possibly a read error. The CDR3 region has the DNA TGTGCCAGTAGTATAGAGACTGCAGCTTTCTTT. The encoded protein is CASSIETAAFF. This chain uses TRBV19 with TRBJ1-1; D call uncertain. The CDR3 covers 11 residues. From germline, CDR1 is LNHDA and CDR2 SQIVND (reference sequence).

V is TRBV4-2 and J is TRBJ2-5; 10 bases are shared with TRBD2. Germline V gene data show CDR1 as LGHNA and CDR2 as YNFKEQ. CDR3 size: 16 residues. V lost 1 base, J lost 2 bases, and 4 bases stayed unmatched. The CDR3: CASSQVLAGGQETQYF. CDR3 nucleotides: TGTGCCAGCAGCCAAGTGTTAGCGGGGGGACAAGAGACCCAGTACTTC.

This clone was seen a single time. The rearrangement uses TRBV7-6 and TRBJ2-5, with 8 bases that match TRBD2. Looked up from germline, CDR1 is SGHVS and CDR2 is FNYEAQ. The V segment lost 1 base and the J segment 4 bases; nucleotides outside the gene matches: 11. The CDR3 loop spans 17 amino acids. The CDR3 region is CASSLGMSGGWVETQYF. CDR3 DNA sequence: TGTGCCAGCAGCTTAGGCATGAGCGGGGGCTGGGTAGAGACCCAGTACTTC.